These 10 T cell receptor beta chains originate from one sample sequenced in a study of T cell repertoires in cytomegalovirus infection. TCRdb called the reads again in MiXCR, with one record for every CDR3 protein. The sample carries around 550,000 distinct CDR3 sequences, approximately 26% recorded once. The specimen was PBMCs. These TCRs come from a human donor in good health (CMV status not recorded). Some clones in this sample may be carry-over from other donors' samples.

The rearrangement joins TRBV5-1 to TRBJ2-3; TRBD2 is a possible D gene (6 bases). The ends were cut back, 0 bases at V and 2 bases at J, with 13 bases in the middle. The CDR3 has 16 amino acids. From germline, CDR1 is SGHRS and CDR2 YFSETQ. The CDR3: CASSLEGGPTTDTQYF. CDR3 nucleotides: TGCGCCAGCAGCTTGGAGGGAGGACCAACCACAGATACGCAGTATTTT.

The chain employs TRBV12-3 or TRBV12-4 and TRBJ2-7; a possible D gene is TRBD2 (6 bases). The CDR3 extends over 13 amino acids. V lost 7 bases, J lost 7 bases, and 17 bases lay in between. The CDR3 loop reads CASTLEGIREQYF. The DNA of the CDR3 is TGTGCCAGCACCCTGGAGGGAATTCGTGAGCAGTACTTC.

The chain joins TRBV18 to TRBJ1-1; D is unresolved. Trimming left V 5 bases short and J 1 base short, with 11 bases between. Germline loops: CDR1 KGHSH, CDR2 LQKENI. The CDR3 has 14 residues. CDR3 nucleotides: TGTGCCAGCTCAACCGGGCCCGGGAACACTGAAGCTTTCTTT. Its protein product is CASSTGPGNTEAFF.

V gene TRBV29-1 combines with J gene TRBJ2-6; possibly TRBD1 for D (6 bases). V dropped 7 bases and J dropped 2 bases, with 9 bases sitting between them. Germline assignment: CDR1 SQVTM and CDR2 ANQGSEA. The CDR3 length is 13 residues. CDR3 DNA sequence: TGCAGCGCCCACAGGGCTGGGGCCAACGTCCTGACTTTC. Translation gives CSAHRAGANVLTF.

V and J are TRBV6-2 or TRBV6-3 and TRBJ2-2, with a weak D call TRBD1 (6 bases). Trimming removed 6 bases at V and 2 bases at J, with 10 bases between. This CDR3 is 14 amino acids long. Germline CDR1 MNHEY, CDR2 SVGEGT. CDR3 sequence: CASRQGINTGELFF. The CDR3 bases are TGTGCCAGCAGACAGGGAATAAACACCGGGGAGCTGTTTTTT.

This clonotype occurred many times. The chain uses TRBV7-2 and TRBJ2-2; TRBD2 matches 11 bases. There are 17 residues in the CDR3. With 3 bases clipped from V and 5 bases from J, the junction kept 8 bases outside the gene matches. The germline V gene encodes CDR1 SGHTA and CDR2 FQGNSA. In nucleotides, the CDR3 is TGTGCCAGCAGCTTGGGACTAGCGGAAGTGGGGACCGGGGAGCTGTTTTTT. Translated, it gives CASSLGLAEVGTGELFF. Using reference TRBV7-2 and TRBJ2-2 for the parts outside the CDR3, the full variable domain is GAGVSQSPSNKVTEKGKDVELRCDPISGHTALYWYRQSLGQGLEFLIYFQGNSAPDKSGLPSDRFSAERTGGSVSTLTIQRTQQEDSAVYLCASSLGLAEVGTGELFFGEGSRLTVL.

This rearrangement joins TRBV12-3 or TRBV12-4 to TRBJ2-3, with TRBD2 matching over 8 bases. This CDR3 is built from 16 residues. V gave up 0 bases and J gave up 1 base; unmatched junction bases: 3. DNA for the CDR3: TGTGCCAGCAGTTTAGCGGGGCGGGAGGGCACAGATACGCAGTATTTT. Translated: CASSLAGREGTDTQYF.

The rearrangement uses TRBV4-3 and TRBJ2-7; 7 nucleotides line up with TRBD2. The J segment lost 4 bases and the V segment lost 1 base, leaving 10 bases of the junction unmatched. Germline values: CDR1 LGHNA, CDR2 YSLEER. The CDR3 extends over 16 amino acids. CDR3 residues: CASSQVIGLGVYEQYF. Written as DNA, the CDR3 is TGCGCCAGCAGCCAAGTAATCGGACTAGGGGTTTACGAGCAGTACTTC.

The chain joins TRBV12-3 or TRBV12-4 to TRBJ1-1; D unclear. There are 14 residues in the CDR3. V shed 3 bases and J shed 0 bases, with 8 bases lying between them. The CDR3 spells CASSFPVMNTEAFF. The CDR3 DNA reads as TGTGCCAGCAGTTTCCCAGTCATGAACACTGAAGCTTTCTTT.

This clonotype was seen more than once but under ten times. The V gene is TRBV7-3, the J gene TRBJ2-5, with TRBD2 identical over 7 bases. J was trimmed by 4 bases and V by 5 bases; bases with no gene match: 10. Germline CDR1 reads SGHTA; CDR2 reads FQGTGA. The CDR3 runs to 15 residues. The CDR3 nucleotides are TGTGCCAGCAGCCCCGGTGGGGGGGATGCAGAGACCCAGTACTTC. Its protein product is CASSPGGGDAETQYF.